These 5 T cell receptor beta chains came from one sample sequenced in a study of T cells in Graves' hyperthyroidism and ophthalmopathy. Amplification of TCR beta CDR3 regions used RNA as the template. In the first-round RT-PCR of the TCR CDR3, the HTBI primer set was used. Each CDR3 protein gets one entry after TCRdb re-called the multiplex PCR reads with MiXCR. The sample includes about 620,000 distinct CDR3 sequences, roughly 15% of them seen just once. Sequenced material: blood. The origin of the receptors is a woman between 25 and 40 years old with Graves' hyperthyroidism.

The chain is built from TRBV7-2 and TRBJ1-1, with a possible D match to TRBD1 (5 bases). CDR1 and CDR2 (germline): SGHTA, FQGNSA. V lost 7 bases and J 3 bases, leaving 12 bases between the germline ends. This CDR3 is 13 amino acids long. CDR3 amino acids: CASTRTRDTEAFF. For the CDR3, the DNA is TGTGCCAGCACTCGAACCAGGGACACTGAAGCTTTCTTT.

V gene TRBV20-1 combines with J gene TRBJ1-5; the D gene is possibly TRBD1 (5 bases). The CDR3 consists of 14 residues. CDR1 and CDR2 (germline): DFQATT, SNEGSKA (reference sequence). V dropped 4 bases and J dropped 7 bases, with 17 bases sitting between them. This CDR3 is CSAIDSLLGQPQHF. CDR3 nucleotides: TGCAGTGCTATTGACAGCCTTCTGGGACAGCCCCAGCATTTT.

This clonotype was recorded many times. V usage is TRBV3-1 and J usage is TRBJ2-7; possibly TRBD2 for D (6 bases). The CDR3 contains 15 residues. With 0 bases removed from V and 0 bases from J, the gap between germline ends came to 9 bases. Germline V lookup: CDR1 LGHDT, CDR2 YNNKEL (reference sequence). This chain's CDR3 is CASSQDRDFSYEQYF. The CDR3, as DNA: TGTGCCAGCAGCCAAGATCGGGACTTCTCCTACGAGCAGTACTTC.

V is TRBV4-1 and J is TRBJ1-1; the D is unclear. This CDR3 is 16 amino acids long. V lost 0 bases and J 1 base, leaving 12 bases between the germline ends. CDR1 and CDR2 (germline): MGHRA, YSYEKL. For the CDR3, the DNA is TGCGCCAGCAGCCAAGATTACCCCCGCGGGAACACTGAAGCTTTCTTT. Protein: CASSQDYPRGNTEAFF.

This clonotype was observed many times. The chain carries TRBV27 and TRBJ2-5; the match to TRBD1 covers 9 bases. CDR1 and CDR2 (germline): MNHEY, SMNVEV (reference sequence). CDR3 size: 15 residues. V shed 1 base and J 3 bases; nucleotides not matched to a gene: 3. CDR3 coding DNA: TGTGCCAGCAGTTTATTTGGGACAGGGAAAGAGACCCAGTACTTC. Encoded protein: CASSLFGTGKETQYF.